Listed here is a single T cell receptor (beta chain). Antigen unknown. These data are taken from a study of cytomegalovirus exposure and HLA in healthy donors. Germline V gene lookup returns CDR1 LGHNA and CDR2 YNFKEQ. The trim removed 5 bases at V and 1 base at J, leaving 7 bases unmatched. CDR3 size: 17 residues. The PCR had 60 Vbeta and 13 Jbeta primers. Only in-frame clones appear in the TCRdb table, and some are missing; sequencing was by immunoSEQ multiplex PCR. The sample data list under 85,000 clones. Study-wide findings and caveats: The later analysis indicated that the majority of CMV-associated TCR beta chains appeared HLA-restricted. The listing of roughly 160 TCR beta chains classed them as cytomegalovirus-associated.

The sequenced sample consisted of PBMCs. V and J are TRBV4-2 and TRBJ2-3; 12 positions agree with TRBD1. This TCR came from a boy aged 10-17 years in good health and CMV-seronegative. CDR3 DNA: TGTGCCAGCAGCTCCGGGACAGGGGGCCGGGGCACAGATACGCAGTATTTT. Its translation: CASSSGTGGRGTDTQYF.